The source of this T cell receptor (beta chain) is a study of technical replicates of blood from a few donors. Libraries were prepared by immunoSEQ multiplex PCR; TCRdb keeps only in-frame clonotypes and omits some of them. This sample has about 83,000 clones, with roughly 94% found just once. The clonotype comes from a human donor in good health. Sequenced input: T cells isolated from PBMCs.

CDR3 coding DNA: TGTGCCAGCGCCTCCCCGGGACAGGATTTAAATCAGCCCCAGCATTTT. Translated: CASASPGQDLNQPQHF. The rearrangement links TRBV28 to TRBJ1-5, with TRBD1 identical over 8 bases. The CDR3 loop spans 16 amino acids. In germline, CDR1 is MDHEN, CDR2 SYDVKM. Trimming removed 8 bases from V and 4 bases from J; junction bases left unmatched: 13.